Here is one T cell receptor (beta chain) with its context. Germline loops: CDR1 SGDLS, CDR2 YYNGEE. The V segment lost 7 bases and the J segment 5 bases; nucleotides outside the gene matches: 7. The CDR3 is made up of 13 amino acids. The data stem from a study of T cell changes during pregnancy in multiple sclerosis. The assay was immunoSEQ multiplex PCR, and TCRdb's table has in-frame clones only and misses some. The repertoire holds 20,000 or so clones, with approximately 93% as singletons. This clonotype was obtained from a female donor in good health, enrolled as a control in a pregnancy study. The V call is TRBV9, the J call TRBJ2-5, with 8 nucleotides matching TRBD2. The material was CD4+ T cells from peripheral blood mononuclear cells, obtained after pregnancy. The CDR3 loop reads CASGLRGGETQYF. CDR3 DNA: TGTGCCAGCGGCCTCCGGGGGGGGGAGACCCAGTACTTC.